Presented here are 17 T cell receptor beta chains from one specimen sequenced in a study of OX40 agonist ivuxolimab in advanced cancers. Sequenced by immunoSEQ multiplex PCR; TCRdb stores in-frame clones only, minus some. Here the sample spans tens of thousands of clones, around nine tenths being singletons. This specimen consisted of CD4+ or CD8+ T cells sorted from blood, obtained in a trial of the OX40 agonist ivuxolimab. The receptor set was obtained from an adult with an advanced solid tumor such as melanoma, head and neck, liver or kidney cancer.

The rearrangement links TRBV11-2 to TRBJ1-2; no clear D gene. Per germline, CDR1 SGHAT and CDR2 FQNNGV. Trimming stripped 3 bases from V and 4 bases from J, with 9 bases between. This CDR3 comprises 13 residues. The CDR3 reads CASSFGEGYGYTF. The CDR3 DNA reads as TGTGCCAGCAGCTTCGGGGAGGGCTATGGCTACACCTTC.

This chain links TRBV2 with TRBJ2-7, with TRBD1 as a possible D gene (5 bases). V gave up 7 bases and J gave up 4 bases, with 14 bases separating them. This CDR3 contains 13 residues. In germline, CDR1 is SNHLY, CDR2 FYNNEI. Written as DNA, the CDR3 is TGTGCCAGCAAGAGGCCAGGGAAGTACGAGCAGTACTTC. This encodes CASKRPGKYEQYF.

This clone is labeled medium-sized. This sequence joins TRBV7-2 and TRBJ1-2; D is possibly TRBD1 (5 bases). This CDR3 contains 14 residues. Germline V lookup: CDR1 SGHTA, CDR2 FQGNSA. The V end lost 1 base, the J end lost 5 bases, and 11 bases lay between the germline ends. CDR3 in amino acids: CASSLGQGGYGYTF. The DNA for the CDR3 is TGTGCCAGCAGCTTAGGGCAGGGTGGATATGGCTACACCTTC.

This CDR3 reads CASSPRRGANEQFF. The CDR3 DNA reads TGTGCCAGCAGCCCGAGGAGGGGGGCAAATGAGCAGTTCTTC. The V gene is TRBV11-3, the J gene TRBJ2-1; D might be TRBD1 or TRBD2, each matching 6 bases. V lost 5 bases to trimming and J lost 7 bases, with 15 bases between them. Germline-derived CDR1 and CDR2 are SGHNT and YENEEA. The CDR3 totals 14 residues. The full variable domain, with the rest looked up from reference TRBV11-3 and TRBJ2-1, is EAGVVQSPRYKIIEKKQPVAFWCNPISGHNTLYWYLQNLGQGPELLIRYENEEAVDDSQLPKDRFSAERLKGVDSTLKIQPAELGDSAVYLCASSPRRGANEQFFGPGTRLTVL.

This sequence joins TRBV5-1 and TRBJ2-7; D remains unclear. Per germline, CDR1 SGHRS and CDR2 YFSETQ. The length of the CDR3 is 15 residues. V gave up 3 bases and J gave up 1 base, with 14 bases separating them. As DNA, the CDR3 is TGCGCCAGCAGCTCTATGCCCCTGGCATCCTACGAGCAGTACTTC. It specifies CASSSMPLASYEQYF.

V usage is TRBV28 and J usage is TRBJ1-1; D gene uncertain. The CDR3 runs 11 residues. V lost 5 bases and J lost 6, with 7 bases in between. Germline loops: CDR1 MDHEN, CDR2 SYDVKM. The CDR3 DNA reads as TGTGCCAGCAGTGGTGGCGCTGAAGCTTTCTTT. This codes for CASSGGAEAFF.

The chain is built from TRBV4-1 and TRBJ2-1; 7 positions agree with TRBD2. The junction had 13 bases not matched to a gene; V was cut back by 4 bases and J by 7 bases. CDR1 is MGHRA and CDR2 is YSYEKL in the germline V gene. The CDR3 is made up of 16 amino acids. CDR3 nucleotide sequence: TGCGCCAGCAGCCTCCGGGAGGCAGGTATTGGGAATGAGCAGTTCTTC. Protein product: CASSLREAGIGNEQFF.

The V gene is TRBV30, the J gene TRBJ2-3; D gene uncertain. The CDR3 has 12 residues. CDR1 and CDR2 from the germline V gene are GTSNPN and SVGIG (reference sequence). V lost 5 bases to trimming and J lost 2 bases, with 8 bases between them. CDR3 bases: TGTGCCTGGGAGCTACCCACAGATACGCAGTATTTT. Protein sequence: CAWELPTDTQYF.

This clone was counted once. V gene TRBV7-2 combines with J gene TRBJ1-6; tentatively, D is TRBD1 (5 bases). Trimming cost V 5 bases and J 2 bases, with 19 bases left between them. The CDR3 consists of 18 residues. Germline V CDR1 and CDR2: SGHTA, FQGNSA. The CDR3 nucleotides are TGTGCCAGCAGCCCAATAGTCGGAGGGGAGACCTATAATTCACCCCTCCACTTT. Translated: CASSPIVGGETYNSPLHF.

This sequence joins TRBV4-3 and TRBJ2-1; TRBD2 aligns across 8 bases. Germline CDR1 reads LGHNA; CDR2 reads YSLEER. J was trimmed by 8 bases and V by 4 bases; bases with no gene match: 7. CDR3 length: 14 residues. The CDR3, as DNA: TGCGCCAGCAGCCCCCTCGGGGGGGTCGATGAGCAGTTCTTC. Protein: CASSPLGGVDEQFF.

The V gene is TRBV2, the J gene TRBJ1-2, with 8 bases that match TRBD1. V gave up 5 bases and J gave up 3 bases; unmatched junction bases: 8. CDR3 length: 15 residues. Germline loops: CDR1 SNHLY, CDR2 FYNNEI. This CDR3 is CASSSRTGLDYGYTF. In DNA, the CDR3 is TGTGCCAGCAGTAGTCGGACAGGGTTGGACTATGGCTACACCTTC.

The chain employs TRBV19 and TRBJ1-5; TRBD1 is a possible D gene (5 bases). Trimming stripped 9 bases from V and 1 base from J, with 16 bases between. This CDR3 is 15 amino acids long. Germline V gene data show CDR1 as LNHDA and CDR2 as SQIVND (reference sequence). This CDR3 is CASSLGAGSNQPQHF. CDR3 in DNA: TGTGCCAGCTCTTTAGGGGCTGGGAGCAATCAGCCCCAGCATTTT. The entire variable domain, with the rest obtained from reference TRBV19 and TRBJ1-5, is as follows: DGGITQSPKYLFRKEGQNVTLSCEQNLNHDAMYWYRQDPGQGLRLIYYSQIVNDFQKGDIAEGYSVSREKKESFPLTVTSAQKNPTAFYLCASSLGAGSNQPQHFGDGTRLSIL.

The chain has TRBV28 and TRBJ1-4; 10 bases line up with TRBD1. Germline trimming cut 3 bases from V and 7 bases from J; bases unmatched to any gene: 5. The CDR3 sequence is 15 residues long. CDR1 is MDHEN, CDR2 SYDVKM, per germline. CDR3 residues: CASSLRTGGLEKLFF. The CDR3 DNA sequence: TGTGCCAGCAGTTTGCGGACAGGGGGGCTTGAAAAACTGTTTTTT.

The J gene is TRBJ2-5, the V gene TRBV11-2, with a possible D match to TRBD2 (5 bases). The V gene's germline CDR1 is SGHAT and CDR2 FQNNGV. The CDR3 consists of 14 residues. Trimming pared 6 bases from V and 1 base from J, leaving 12 bases between. This CDR3 reads CASSPYGGQETQYF. CDR3 nucleotides: TGTGCCAGCAGTCCTTATGGAGGCCAAGAGACCCAGTACTTC.

The CDR3 region has the DNA TGTGCCAGCAGTGATCAGAGGGGTTTCTATGGCTACACCTTC. This sequence encodes CASSDQRGFYGYTF. This rearrangement joins TRBV2 to TRBJ1-2; D is perhaps TRBD1 (5 bases). CDR3 length: 14 residues. V lost 3 bases and J 4 bases, leaving 12 bases between the germline ends. Germline CDR1 SNHLY, CDR2 FYNNEI.

The chain combines TRBV27 with TRBJ2-7; 8 bases align to TRBD1. The germline V gene encodes CDR1 MNHEY and CDR2 SMNVEV (reference sequence). The CDR3 extends over 14 amino acids. V shed 2 bases, J shed 5 bases, and the junction held 5 bases outside the gene matches. In nucleotides, the CDR3 is TGTGCCAGCAGTTTAGGACAGGGTTTCGACGAGCAGTACTTC. It yields the protein CASSLGQGFDEQYF.

V gene TRBV6-1 combines with J gene TRBJ1-1; TRBD1 matches 8 bases. This CDR3 comprises 13 residues. V was pared by 6 bases and J by 3 bases, with 3 bases of the junction left unmatched. Germline V gene lookup returns CDR1 MNHNS and CDR2 SASEGT. CDR3 nucleotides: TGTGCCAGCAGGGGACAGGCAGACACTGAAGCTTTCTTT. Amino acid sequence: CASRGQADTEAFF.